The clone carrying this TCR beta chain was counted at least ten times. This may arise from a read error, as a much more abundant clone is one base away. The source of the sample is a study of T cells in Graves' hyperthyroidism and ophthalmopathy. The source material, RNA transcripts, was used to amplify TCR beta CDR3 regions. The HTBI set primed first-round TCR CDR3 RT-PCR. Each CDR3 protein gets one entry after TCRdb re-called the multiplex PCR reads with MiXCR. This repertoire shows fewer than 350,000 distinct CDR3 sequences, roughly 20% found once; its top ten account for 15% to 17%. Trimming at V came to 8 bases and at J to 4 bases, leaving 10 bases not matched to a gene. CDR3 length: 14 residues.

This clonotype was sampled from a woman aged 35 to 49 with Graves' ophthalmopathy. This chain uses TRBV12-3 or TRBV12-4 with TRBJ2-5; TRBD1 aligns across 7 bases. What was sequenced was blood. The CDR3 coding sequence is TGTGCCAGCGGACATGACAGGGACGGAGAGACCCAGTACTTC. This sequence encodes CASGHDRDGETQYF.